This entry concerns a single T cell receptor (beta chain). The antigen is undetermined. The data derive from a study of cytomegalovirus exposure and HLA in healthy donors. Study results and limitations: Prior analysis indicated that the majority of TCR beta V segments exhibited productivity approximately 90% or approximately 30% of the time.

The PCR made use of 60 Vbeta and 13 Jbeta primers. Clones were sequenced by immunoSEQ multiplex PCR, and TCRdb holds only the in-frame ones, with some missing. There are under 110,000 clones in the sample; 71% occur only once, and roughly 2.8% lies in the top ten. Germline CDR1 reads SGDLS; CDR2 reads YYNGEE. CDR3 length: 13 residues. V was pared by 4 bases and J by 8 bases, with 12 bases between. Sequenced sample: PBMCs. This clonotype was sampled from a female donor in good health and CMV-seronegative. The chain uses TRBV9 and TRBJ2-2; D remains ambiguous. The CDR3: CASSQWLEGELFF. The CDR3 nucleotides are TGTGCCAGCAGCCAGTGGTTGGAGGGGGAGCTGTTTTTT.